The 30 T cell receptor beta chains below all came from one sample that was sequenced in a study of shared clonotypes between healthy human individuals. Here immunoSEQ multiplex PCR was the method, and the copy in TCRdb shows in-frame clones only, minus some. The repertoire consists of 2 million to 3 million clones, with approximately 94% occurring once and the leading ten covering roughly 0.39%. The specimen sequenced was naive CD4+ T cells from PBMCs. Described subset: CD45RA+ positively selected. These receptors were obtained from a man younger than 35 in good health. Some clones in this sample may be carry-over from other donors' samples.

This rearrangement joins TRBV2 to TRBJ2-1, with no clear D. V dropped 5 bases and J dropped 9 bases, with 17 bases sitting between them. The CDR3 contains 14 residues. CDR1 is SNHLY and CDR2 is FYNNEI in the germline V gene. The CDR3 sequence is CASSPPTLESEQFF. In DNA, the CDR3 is TGTGCCAGCAGTCCCCCCACGCTAGAGTCTGAGCAGTTCTTC.

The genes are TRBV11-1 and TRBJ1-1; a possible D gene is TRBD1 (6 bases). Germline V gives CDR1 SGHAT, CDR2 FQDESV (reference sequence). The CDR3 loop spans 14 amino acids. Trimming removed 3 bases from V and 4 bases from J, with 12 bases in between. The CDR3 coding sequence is TGTGCCAGCAGCTTCAGGGGTTGGCGCACTGAAGCTTTCTTT. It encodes CASSFRGWRTEAFF.

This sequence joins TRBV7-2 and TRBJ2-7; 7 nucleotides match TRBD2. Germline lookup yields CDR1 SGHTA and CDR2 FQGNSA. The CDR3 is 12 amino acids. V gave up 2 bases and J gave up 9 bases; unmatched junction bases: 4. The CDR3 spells CASSLQRDWQYF. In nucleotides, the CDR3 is TGTGCCAGCAGCTTACAGCGGGACTGGCAGTACTTC.

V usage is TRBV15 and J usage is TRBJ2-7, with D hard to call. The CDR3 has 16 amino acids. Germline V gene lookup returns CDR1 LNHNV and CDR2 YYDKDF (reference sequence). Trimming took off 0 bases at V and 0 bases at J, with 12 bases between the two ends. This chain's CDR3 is CATSRDRKLLSYEQYF. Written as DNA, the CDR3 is TGTGCCACCAGCAGAGATCGAAAGCTCCTCTCCTACGAGCAGTACTTC.

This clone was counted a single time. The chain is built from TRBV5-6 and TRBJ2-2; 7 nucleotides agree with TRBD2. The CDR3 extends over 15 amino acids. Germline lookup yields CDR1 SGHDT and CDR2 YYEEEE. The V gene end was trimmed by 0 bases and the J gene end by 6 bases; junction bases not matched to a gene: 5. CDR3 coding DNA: TGTGCCAGCAGCTTGGATTTTGCGGGGGCCGGGGAGCTGTTTTTT. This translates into CASSLDFAGAGELFF.

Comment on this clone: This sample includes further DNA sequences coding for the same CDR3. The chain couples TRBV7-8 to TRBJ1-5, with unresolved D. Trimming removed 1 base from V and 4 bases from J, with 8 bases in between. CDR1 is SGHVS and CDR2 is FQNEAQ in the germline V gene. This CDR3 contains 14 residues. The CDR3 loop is CASSLVGPNQPQHF. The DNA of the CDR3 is TGTGCCAGCAGCTTAGTGGGTCCAAATCAGCCCCAGCATTTT. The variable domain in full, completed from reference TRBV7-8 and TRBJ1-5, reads GAGVSQSPRYKVAKRGQDVALRCDPISGHVSLFWYQQALGQGPEFLTYFQNEAQLDKSGLPSDRFFAERPEGSVSTLKIQRTQQEDSAVYLCASSLVGPNQPQHFGDGTRLSIL.

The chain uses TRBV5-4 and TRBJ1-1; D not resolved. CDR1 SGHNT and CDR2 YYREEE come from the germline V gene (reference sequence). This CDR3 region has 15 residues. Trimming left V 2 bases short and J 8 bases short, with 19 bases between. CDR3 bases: TGTGCCAGCAGCTTTTATCGGGGATCCAAAACAGAAGCTTTCTTT. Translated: CASSFYRGSKTEAFF.

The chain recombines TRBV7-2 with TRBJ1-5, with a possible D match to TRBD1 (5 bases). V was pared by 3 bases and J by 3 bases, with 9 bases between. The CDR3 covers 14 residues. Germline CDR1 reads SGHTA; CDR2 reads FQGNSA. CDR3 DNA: TGTGCCAGCAGCTTGGCAGGGCACAATCAGCCCCAGCATTTT. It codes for CASSLAGHNQPQHF.

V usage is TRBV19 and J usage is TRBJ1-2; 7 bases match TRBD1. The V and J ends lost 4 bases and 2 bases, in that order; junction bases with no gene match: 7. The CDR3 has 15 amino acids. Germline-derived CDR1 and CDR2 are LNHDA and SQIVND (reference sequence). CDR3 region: CASSSQGGRNYGYTF. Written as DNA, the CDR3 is TGTGCCAGTAGTAGTCAGGGGGGACGGAACTATGGCTACACCTTC.

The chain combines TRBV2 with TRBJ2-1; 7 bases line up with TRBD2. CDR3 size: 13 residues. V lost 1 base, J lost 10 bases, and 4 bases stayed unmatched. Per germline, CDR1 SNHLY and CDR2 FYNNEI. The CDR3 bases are TGTGCCAGCAGTGAAGTCGGGACTACAGAGCAGTTCTTC. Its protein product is CASSEVGTTEQFF.

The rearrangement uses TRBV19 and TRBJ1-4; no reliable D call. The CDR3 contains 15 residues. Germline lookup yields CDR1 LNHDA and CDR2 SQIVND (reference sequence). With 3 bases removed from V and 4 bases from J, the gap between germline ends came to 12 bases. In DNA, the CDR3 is TGTGCCAGTAGTATGCTCGAACTCGTTAATGAAAAACTGTTTTTT. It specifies CASSMLELVNEKLFF.

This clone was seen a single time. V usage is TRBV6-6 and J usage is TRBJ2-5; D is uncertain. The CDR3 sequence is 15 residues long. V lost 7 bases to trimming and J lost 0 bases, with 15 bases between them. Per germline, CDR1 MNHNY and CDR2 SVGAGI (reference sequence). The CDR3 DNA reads TGTGCCAGCATCCTTCGACCCCAGTACCAAGAGACCCAGTACTTC. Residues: CASILRPQYQETQYF.

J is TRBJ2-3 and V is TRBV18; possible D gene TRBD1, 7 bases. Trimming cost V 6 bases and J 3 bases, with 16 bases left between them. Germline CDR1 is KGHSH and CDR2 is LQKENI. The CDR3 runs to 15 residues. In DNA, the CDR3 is TGTGCCAGCTCCTCTTCAGGGGGGAGGACAGATACGCAGTATTTT. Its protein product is CASSSSGGRTDTQYF.

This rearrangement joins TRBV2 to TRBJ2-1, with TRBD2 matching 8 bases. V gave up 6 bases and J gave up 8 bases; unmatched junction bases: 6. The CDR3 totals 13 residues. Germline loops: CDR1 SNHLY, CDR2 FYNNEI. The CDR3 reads CASRRDGRDEQFF. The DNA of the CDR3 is TGTGCCAGCAGGAGGGACGGGAGGGATGAGCAGTTCTTC.

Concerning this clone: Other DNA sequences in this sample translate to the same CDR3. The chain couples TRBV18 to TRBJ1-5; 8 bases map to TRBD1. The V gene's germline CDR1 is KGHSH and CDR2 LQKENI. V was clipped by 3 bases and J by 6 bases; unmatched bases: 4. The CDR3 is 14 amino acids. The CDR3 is CASSPPGGGQPQHF. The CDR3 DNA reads TGTGCCAGCTCACCCCCAGGGGGCGGTCAGCCCCAGCATTTT.

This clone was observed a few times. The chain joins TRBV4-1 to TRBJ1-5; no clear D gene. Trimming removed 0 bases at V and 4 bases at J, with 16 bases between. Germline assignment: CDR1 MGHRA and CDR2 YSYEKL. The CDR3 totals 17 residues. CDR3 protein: CASSQDGGGLSNQPQHF. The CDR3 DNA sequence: TGCGCCAGCAGCCAAGATGGAGGAGGGTTAAGTAATCAGCCCCAGCATTTT.

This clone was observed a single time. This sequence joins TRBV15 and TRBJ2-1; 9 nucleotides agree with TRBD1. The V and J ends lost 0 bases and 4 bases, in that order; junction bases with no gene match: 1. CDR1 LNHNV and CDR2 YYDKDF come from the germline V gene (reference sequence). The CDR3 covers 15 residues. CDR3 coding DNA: TGTGCCACCAGCAGAGACGGACAGGGGTACAATGAGCAGTTCTTC. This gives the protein CATSRDGQGYNEQFF.

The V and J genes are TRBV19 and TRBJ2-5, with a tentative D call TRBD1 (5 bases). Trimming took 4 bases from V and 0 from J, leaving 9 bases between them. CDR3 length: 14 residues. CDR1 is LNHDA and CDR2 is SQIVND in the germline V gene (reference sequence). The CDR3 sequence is CASSRQSNQETQYF. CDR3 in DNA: TGTGCCAGTAGTAGACAGAGTAACCAAGAGACCCAGTACTTC.

The CDR3 DNA is TGTGCCAGCAGCCCGACAGGGATCAACACAGATACGCAGTATTTT. Amino acid sequence: CASSPTGINTDTQYF. V usage is TRBV7-3 and J usage is TRBJ2-3, with 7 bases that match TRBD1. The CDR3 length is 15 residues. Trimming removed 5 bases from V and 2 bases from J; junction bases left unmatched: 7. CDR1 SGHTA and CDR2 FQGTGA come from the germline V gene.

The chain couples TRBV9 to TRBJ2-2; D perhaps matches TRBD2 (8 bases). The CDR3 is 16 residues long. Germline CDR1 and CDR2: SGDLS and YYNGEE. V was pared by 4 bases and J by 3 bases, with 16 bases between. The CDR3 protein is CASSQGGGRYTGELFF. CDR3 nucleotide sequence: TGTGCCAGCAGCCAAGGGGGCGGGAGGTACACCGGGGAGCTGTTTTTT.

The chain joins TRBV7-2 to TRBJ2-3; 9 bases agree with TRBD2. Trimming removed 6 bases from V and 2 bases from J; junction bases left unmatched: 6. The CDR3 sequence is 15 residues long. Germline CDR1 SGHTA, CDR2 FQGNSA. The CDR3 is CASRASGINTDTQYF. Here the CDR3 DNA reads TGTGCCAGCAGGGCTAGCGGGATTAACACAGATACGCAGTATTTT. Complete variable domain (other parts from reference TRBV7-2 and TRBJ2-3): GAGVSQSPSNKVTEKGKDVELRCDPISGHTALYWYRQSLGQGLEFLIYFQGNSAPDKSGLPSDRFSAERTGGSVSTLTIQRTQQEDSAVYLCASRASGINTDTQYFGPGTRLTVL.

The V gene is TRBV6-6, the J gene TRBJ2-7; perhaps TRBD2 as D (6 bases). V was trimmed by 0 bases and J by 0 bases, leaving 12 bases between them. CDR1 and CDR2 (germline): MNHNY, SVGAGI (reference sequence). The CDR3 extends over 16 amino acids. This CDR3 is CASSYSGGLSSYEQYF. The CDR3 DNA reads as TGTGCCAGCAGTTACTCGGGCGGACTATCCTCCTACGAGCAGTACTTC.

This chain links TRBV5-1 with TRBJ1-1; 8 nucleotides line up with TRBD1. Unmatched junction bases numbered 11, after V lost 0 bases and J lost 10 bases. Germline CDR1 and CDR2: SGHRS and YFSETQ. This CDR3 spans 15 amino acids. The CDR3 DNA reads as TGCGCCAGCAGCTTGGGGACAGGGAGCGAATCTGGAGCTTTCTTT. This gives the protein CASSLGTGSESGAFF. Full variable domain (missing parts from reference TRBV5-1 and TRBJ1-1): KAGVTQTPRYLIKTRGQQVTLSCSPISGHRSVSWYQQTPGQGLQFLFEYFSETQRNKGNFPGRFSGRQFSNSRSEMNVSTLELGDSALYLCASSLGTGSESGAFFGQGTRLTVV.

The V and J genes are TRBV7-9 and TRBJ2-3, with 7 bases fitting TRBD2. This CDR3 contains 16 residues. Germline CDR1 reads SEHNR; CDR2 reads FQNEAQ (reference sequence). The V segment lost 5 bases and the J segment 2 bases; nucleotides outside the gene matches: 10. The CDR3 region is CASSPKSSGHTDTQYF. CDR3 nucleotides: TGTGCCAGCAGCCCTAAATCTAGCGGCCACACAGATACGCAGTATTTT. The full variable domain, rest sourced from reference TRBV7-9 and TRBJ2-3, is DTGVSQNPRHKITKRGQNVTFRCDPISEHNRLYWYRQTLGQGPEFLTYFQNEAQLEKSRLLSDRFSAERPKGSFSTLEIQRTEQGDSAMYLCASSPKSSGHTDTQYFGPGTRLTVL.

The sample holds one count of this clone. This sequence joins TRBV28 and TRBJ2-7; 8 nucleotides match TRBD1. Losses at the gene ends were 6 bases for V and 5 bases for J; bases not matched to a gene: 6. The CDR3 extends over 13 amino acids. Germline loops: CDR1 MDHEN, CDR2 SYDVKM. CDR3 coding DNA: TGTGCCAGCAGGGCACAGGGGGGCCACGAGCAGTACTTC. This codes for CASRAQGGHEQYF.

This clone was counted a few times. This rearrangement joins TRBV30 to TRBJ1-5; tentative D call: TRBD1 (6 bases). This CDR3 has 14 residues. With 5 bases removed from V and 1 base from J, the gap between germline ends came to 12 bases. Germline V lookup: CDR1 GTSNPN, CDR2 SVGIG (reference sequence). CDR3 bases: TGTGCCTGGTGTCGGCAGGGGAGCAATCAGCCCCAGCATTTT. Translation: CAWCRQGSNQPQHF.

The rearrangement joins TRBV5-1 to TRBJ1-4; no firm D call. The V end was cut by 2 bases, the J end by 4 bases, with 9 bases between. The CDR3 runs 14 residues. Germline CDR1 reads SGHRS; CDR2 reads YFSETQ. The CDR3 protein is CASSFMNLNEKLFF. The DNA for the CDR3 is TGCGCCAGCAGCTTTATGAACCTTAATGAAAAACTGTTTTTT.

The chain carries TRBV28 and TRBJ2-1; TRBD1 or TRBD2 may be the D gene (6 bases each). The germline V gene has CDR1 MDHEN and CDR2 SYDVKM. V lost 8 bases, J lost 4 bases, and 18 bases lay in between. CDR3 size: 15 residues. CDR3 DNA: TGTGCCAGCGAACCTCGTACGGGGGCGTACAATGAGCAGTTCTTC. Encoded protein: CASEPRTGAYNEQFF.

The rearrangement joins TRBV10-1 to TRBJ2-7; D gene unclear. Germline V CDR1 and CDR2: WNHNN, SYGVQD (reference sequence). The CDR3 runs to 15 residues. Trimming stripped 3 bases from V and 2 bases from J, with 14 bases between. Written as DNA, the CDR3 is TGCGCCAGCAGTGAATTAAATGACTCGACCTACGAGCAGTACTTC. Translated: CASSELNDSTYEQYF.

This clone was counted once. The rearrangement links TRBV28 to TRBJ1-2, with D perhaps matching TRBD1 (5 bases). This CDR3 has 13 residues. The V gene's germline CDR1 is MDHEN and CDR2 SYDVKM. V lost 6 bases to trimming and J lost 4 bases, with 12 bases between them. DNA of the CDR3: TGTGCCAGCAGCCGGGGGACGGCCTATGGCTACACCTTC. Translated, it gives CASSRGTAYGYTF.